A single sample is the source of the 14 T cell receptor beta chains below, sequenced in a study of blood T cell repertoires in COVID-19 (dated by TCRdb to the early 2020s). The library was made by the immunoSEQ multiplex PCR assay. As stored in TCRdb, this immuneACCESS dataset retains in-frame rearrangements with V and J assigned. A fraction of the clones does not appear; measured against another copy, unresolved V genes explain less than half of the discrepancy, and the remainder lacks a known reason. The sample includes about 83,000 clones, with approximately 86% observed a single time. The top ten hold about 20% of the sample. Source material: peripheral blood. These receptors were collected from a woman aged 80 or over in a cohort sampled during active or convalescent COVID-19.

This clone was observed many times. V usage is TRBV7-9 and J usage is TRBJ2-1; the D gene is possibly TRBD1 (6 bases). Trimming stripped 2 bases from V and 8 bases from J, with 10 bases between. CDR3 size: 13 residues. From germline, CDR1 is SEHNR and CDR2 FQNEAQ (reference sequence). The chain's CDR3 is CASSLLQGYEQFF. In nucleotides, the CDR3 is TGTGCCAGCAGCTTATTACAGGGATATGAGCAGTTCTTC.

This clone occurred a few times. The chain has TRBV28 and TRBJ1-5; 9 bases are shared with TRBD1. The germline V gene encodes CDR1 MDHEN and CDR2 SYDVKM. The junction had 10 bases not matched to a gene; V was cut back by 2 bases and J by 5 bases. The CDR3 runs to 17 residues. CDR3 loop: CASSLRPDRGGYQPQHF. CDR3 nucleotide sequence: TGTGCCAGCAGTTTAAGGCCGGACAGGGGCGGTTATCAGCCCCAGCATTTT.

This rearrangement joins TRBV14 to TRBJ2-1; D gene ambiguous. Germline V gene lookup returns CDR1 SGHDN and CDR2 FVKESK. The ends were cut back, 3 bases at V and 8 bases at J, with 8 bases in the middle. The CDR3 totals 12 residues. CDR3 region: CASSHGLDEQFF. CDR3 sequence (DNA): TGTGCCAGCAGCCACGGTCTCGATGAGCAGTTCTTC.

This clone was observed a handful of times. The J gene is TRBJ2-7, the V gene TRBV5-4; 7 bases agree with TRBD1. Germline V CDR1 and CDR2: SGHNT, YYREEE (reference sequence). The CDR3 loop spans 14 amino acids. V was pared by 0 bases and J by 6 bases, with 6 bases of the junction left unmatched. The CDR3 loop is CASSLGQGIGEQYF. CDR3 coding DNA: TGTGCCAGCAGCTTGGGACAGGGTATCGGCGAGCAGTACTTC.

The chain employs TRBV27 and TRBJ1-5, with D tentatively TRBD1 (6 bases). The CDR3 totals 15 residues. Deletions cut 6 bases from V and 6 bases from J, with 18 bases between. Germline values: CDR1 MNHEY, CDR2 SMNVEV (reference sequence). CDR3 nucleotides: TGTGCCAGCAGCCGGGACATAGGACCCGCTCAGCCCCAGCATTTT. As protein: CASSRDIGPAQPQHF.

This chain joins TRBV7-3 and TRBJ2-1; possible D gene TRBD2, 7 bases. This CDR3 region has 15 residues. CDR1 and CDR2 (germline): SGHTA, FQGTGA. The V and J ends lost 2 bases and 9 bases respectively, with 17 bases between them. CDR3 region: CASSLRFGGPTEQFF. The CDR3 DNA follows: TGTGCCAGCAGCTTACGGTTCGGGGGGCCCACTGAGCAGTTCTTC.

This clone has just a few counts. J is TRBJ1-4 and V is TRBV28; TRBD1 matches 7 bases. Per the germline V gene, CDR1 is MDHEN and CDR2 is SYDVKM. V lost 3 bases, J lost 7 bases, and 8 bases stayed unmatched. The CDR3 has 15 amino acids. The CDR3 is CASSFGGQDAEKLFF. The CDR3 DNA is TGTGCCAGCAGTTTCGGAGGACAGGACGCTGAAAAACTGTTTTTT.

The chain couples TRBV29-1 to TRBJ2-5; maybe TRBD1 (5 bases). V shed 7 bases and J shed 2 bases, with 11 bases lying between them. The CDR3 is 12 residues long. Germline-derived CDR1 and CDR2 are SQVTM and ANQGSEA. CDR3 DNA: TGCAGCGCCGCCAGGGCGCAAGAGACCCAGTACTTC. The encoded protein is CSAARAQETQYF.

The rearrangement joins TRBV30 to TRBJ1-1; the match to TRBD1 covers 11 bases. CDR1 and CDR2 (germline): GTSNPN, SVGIG (reference sequence). V lost 5 bases, J lost 5 bases, and 1 base stayed unmatched. This CDR3 is built from 12 residues. The CDR3 loop is CAWGQGATEAFF. Written as DNA, the CDR3 is TGTGCCTGGGGACAGGGGGCGACTGAAGCTTTCTTT. Looking up the rest from reference TRBV30 and TRBJ1-1 gives the full variable domain: SQTIHQWPATLVQPVGSPLSLECTVEGTSNPNLYWYRQAAGRGLQLLFYSVGIGQISSEVPQNLSASRPQDRQFILSSKKLLLSDSGFYLCAWGQGATEAFFGQGTRLTVV.

The J gene is TRBJ2-1, the V gene TRBV28, with 8 bases lining up with TRBD2. Germline-derived CDR1 and CDR2 are MDHEN and SYDVKM. J gave up 0 bases and V 11 bases, and 3 bases lay outside the gene matches. The CDR3 has 13 residues. CDR3 amino acids: CALRGDSYNEQFF. CDR3 nucleotides: TGTGCCCTGCGGGGGGACTCCTACAATGAGCAGTTCTTC.

CDR3 region: CAISESGTEETQYF. CDR3 bases: TGTGCCATCAGTGAGTCGGGGACAGAGGAGACCCAGTACTTC. This chain uses TRBV10-3 with TRBJ2-5; 7 bases line up with TRBD1. The trim removed 0 bases at V and 5 bases at J, leaving 3 bases unmatched. This CDR3 spans 14 amino acids. Germline V gives CDR1 ENHRY, CDR2 SYGVKD.

V and J are TRBV5-6 and TRBJ1-1; no reliable D call. Deletions cut 3 bases from V and 7 bases from J, with 7 bases between. The CDR3 runs to 11 residues. CDR1 and CDR2 from the germline V gene are SGHDT and YYEEEE. The CDR3 bases are TGTGCCAGCAGCTCGTCTCGTGAAGCTTTCTTT. This sequence encodes CASSSSREAFF.

The V gene is TRBV30, the J gene TRBJ2-5; TRBD1 might be the D (5 bases). Germline CDR1 and CDR2: GTSNPN and SVGIG (reference sequence). Deletions cut 1 base from V and 5 bases from J, with 5 bases between. This CDR3 has 11 amino acids. Here the CDR3 reads CAWSEGETQYF. CDR3 in DNA: TGTGCCTGGAGTGAGGGGGAGACCCAGTACTTC.

V is TRBV11-3 and J is TRBJ2-1; perhaps TRBD1 as D (6 bases). Germline V gene sequence: CDR1 SGHNT, CDR2 YENEEA. CDR3 length: 12 residues. Trimming cost V 5 bases and J 7 bases, with 9 bases left between them. The CDR3, as DNA: TGTGCCAGCAGCCCCCAGGGGAATGAGCAGTTCTTC. Protein product: CASSPQGNEQFF.